This T cell receptor (beta chain) is drawn from a study of high-grade serous ovarian cancer treatment subgroups. The tumor samples were collected prior to definitive surgery or chemotherapy. Measured with immunoSEQ multiplex PCR; TCRdb has only the in-frame clones, and not every one. Among about 11,000 clones listed, roughly 80% were seen once. This CDR3 is 14 amino acids long. Trimming stripped 7 bases from V and 5 bases from J, with 17 bases between. From germline, CDR1 is SNHLY and CDR2 FYNNEI. This TCR derives from a human donor with high-grade serous ovarian cancer. This chain joins TRBV2 and TRBJ1-1; TRBD1 might be the D (5 bases). Sequenced: tumor tissue. The CDR3 sequence is CASTFRGGDTEAFF. The CDR3 nucleotides are TGTGCCAGCACCTTCCGGGGGGGGGATACTGAAGCTTTCTTT.